The 29 T cell receptor beta chains below were found in one sample sequenced in a study of blood T cell repertoires in COVID-19. TCRdb's table, derived via immunoSEQ multiplex PCR, lists solely in-frame clones and lacks some. Among 150,000 or so clones listed, about four fifths were seen once. The sample was peripheral blood. These receptors all stem from a human donor with acute or convalescent COVID-19. The donor label of this sample is uncertain.

The V gene is TRBV5-1, the J gene TRBJ2-1; 8 bases map to TRBD2. CDR1 and CDR2 from the germline V gene are SGHRS and YFSETQ. The V and J ends lost 0 bases and 4 bases, in that order; junction bases with no gene match: 3. The CDR3 extends over 15 amino acids. CDR3 residues: CASSLGLASYNEQFF. CDR3 sequence (DNA): TGCGCCAGCAGCTTGGGACTAGCGAGTTACAATGAGCAGTTCTTC.

V and J are TRBV4-1 and TRBJ1-2; possible D gene TRBD1, 5 bases. Trimming took 1 base from V and 4 from J, leaving 16 bases between them. This CDR3 contains 16 residues. Germline V gene data show CDR1 as MGHRA and CDR2 as YSYEKL. CDR3 in amino acids: CASSQAGQGLSYGYTF. The CDR3 DNA follows: TGCGCCAGCAGCCAAGCAGGGCAGGGCCTGTCCTATGGCTACACCTTC.

The chain recombines TRBV25-1 with TRBJ1-2; 8 bases map to TRBD1. The CDR3 length is 13 residues. Germline values: CDR1 MGHDK, CDR2 SYGVNS. The trim removed 5 bases at V and 7 bases at J, leaving 6 bases unmatched. In DNA, the CDR3 is TGTGCCAGCAGTCCCCAGGGGGCAGGTGGCTACACCTTC. Translated, it gives CASSPQGAGGYTF.

The chain is built from TRBV5-4 and TRBJ1-6, with a possible D match to TRBD1 (5 bases). The V end lost 7 bases, the J end lost 6 bases, and 11 bases lay between the germline ends. CDR3 size: 13 residues. Germline V gene data show CDR1 as SGHNT and CDR2 as YYREEE (reference sequence). The chain's CDR3 is CASGDRPNSPLHF. CDR3 in DNA: TGTGCCAGCGGAGACAGACCTAATTCACCCCTCCACTTT. Full variable domain (remainder filled in from reference TRBV5-4 and TRBJ1-6): ETGVTQSPTHLIKTRGQQVTLRCSSQSGHNTVSWYQQALGQGPQFIFQYYREEENGRGNFPPRFSGLQFPNYSSELNVNALELDDSALYLCASGDRPNSPLHFGNGTRLTVT.

The count of this clone is one. The chain links TRBV11-2 to TRBJ1-1; D is unresolved. Trimming pared 2 bases from V and 5 bases from J, leaving 6 bases between. The CDR3 loop spans 12 amino acids. CDR1 is SGHAT, CDR2 FQNNGV, per germline. The CDR3 DNA reads as TGTGCCAGCAGCTTATGGAGTACTGAAGCTTTCTTT. Protein: CASSLWSTEAFF.

The rearrangement uses TRBV7-3 and TRBJ1-1, with 7 bases lining up with TRBD1. V shed 1 base, J shed 4 bases, and the junction held 12 bases outside the gene matches. There are 17 residues in the CDR3. Germline lookup yields CDR1 SGHTA and CDR2 FQGTGA. CDR3 in amino acids: CASSLNGPPTGLTEAFF. DNA of the CDR3: TGTGCCAGCAGCTTAAATGGGCCCCCGACAGGGCTCACTGAAGCTTTCTTT.

The chain is built from TRBV2 and TRBJ1-1; 7 bases align to TRBD1. The CDR3 extends over 12 amino acids. J gave up 0 bases and V 9 bases, and 1 base lay outside the gene matches. The germline V gene has CDR1 SNHLY and CDR2 FYNNEI. The chain's CDR3 is CARGQLNTEAFF. For the CDR3, the DNA is TGTGCCAGGGGACAGCTGAACACTGAAGCTTTCTTT.

This clone was counted a few times. The chain recombines TRBV9 with TRBJ1-4; no reliable D call. Germline values: CDR1 SGDLS, CDR2 YYNGEE. CDR3 length: 12 residues. Trimming took off 0 bases at V and 7 bases at J, with 4 bases between the two ends. The CDR3 spells CASSVDGEKLFF. DNA of the CDR3: TGTGCCAGCAGCGTAGACGGTGAAAAACTGTTTTTT.

This clone showed up just once. J is TRBJ1-3 and V is TRBV4-2; no definite D call. This CDR3 region has 15 residues. The V end was cut by 1 base, the J end by 0 bases, with 7 bases between. Germline loops: CDR1 LGHNA, CDR2 YNFKEQ. The CDR3 reads CASSQGDFSGNTIYF. The DNA of the CDR3 is TGTGCCAGCAGCCAAGGAGACTTCTCTGGAAACACCATATATTTT.

The rearrangement links TRBV5-5 to TRBJ2-7; 7 bases are a match to TRBD2. The CDR3 contains 16 residues. V was pared by 2 bases and J by 9 bases, with 17 bases of the junction left unmatched. Germline V gives CDR1 SGHKS, CDR2 YYEKEE (reference sequence). The CDR3 here is CASSLVWASGGVAQYF. In DNA, the CDR3 is TGTGCCAGCAGCTTAGTTTGGGCCTCGGGAGGAGTTGCGCAGTACTTC.

V usage is TRBV11-2 and J usage is TRBJ1-2, with 7 positions matching TRBD1. Germline CDR1 is SGHAT and CDR2 is FQNNGV. V lost 3 bases, J lost 4 bases, and 8 bases stayed unmatched. CDR3 length equals 15 residues. The CDR3 DNA reads as TGTGCCAGCAGCTTCTCCCCGCGACAGGGCTATGGCTACACCTTC. Its translation is CASSFSPRQGYGYTF.

The sample holds one count of this clone. This rearrangement joins TRBV5-1 to TRBJ2-6; 8 bases are a match to TRBD2. There are 19 residues in the CDR3. The V gene's germline CDR1 is SGHRS and CDR2 YFSETQ. Trimming removed 1 base from V and 2 bases from J; junction bases left unmatched: 11. The CDR3 DNA reads as TGCGCCAGCAGCTTGTCTGCCCGCGGGGGGACTGCTGGGGCCAACGTCCTGACTTTC. This encodes CASSLSARGGTAGANVLTF.

This clone was counted once. The V and J genes are TRBV7-2 and TRBJ2-7; 13 bases fit TRBD2. CDR1 and CDR2 (germline): SGHTA, FQGNSA. Trimming at V came to 0 bases and at J to 0 bases, leaving 11 bases not matched to a gene. The CDR3 is 20 amino acids. CDR3 protein: CASSLADRLAGGDVSYEQYF. CDR3 sequence (DNA): TGTGCCAGCAGCTTAGCGGACCGACTAGCGGGGGGCGATGTCTCCTACGAGCAGTACTTC.

The chain combines TRBV2 with TRBJ1-1; D is unclear. The germline gives CDR1 SNHLY, CDR2 FYNNEI. Trimming pared 8 bases from V and 0 bases from J, leaving 10 bases between. The CDR3 sequence is 13 residues long. The CDR3 DNA is TGTGCCAGCCTAGGATACATGAACACTGAAGCTTTCTTT. This sequence encodes CASLGYMNTEAFF.

This clone came up once. The chain joins TRBV6-2 or TRBV6-3 to TRBJ1-1, with a tentative D call TRBD1 (5 bases). Trimming took 2 bases from V and 8 from J, leaving 6 bases between them. In germline, CDR1 is MNHEY, CDR2 SVGEGT. The CDR3 spans 11 residues. CDR3 loop: CASSYGHEAFF. The CDR3 DNA sequence: TGTGCCAGCAGTTACGGACACGAAGCTTTCTTT.

The genes are TRBV6-4 and TRBJ1-2; D is ambiguous. Per germline, CDR1 MRHNA and CDR2 SNTAGT. The V and J ends lost 6 bases and 4 bases respectively, with 15 bases between them. CDR3 length: 14 amino acids. This CDR3 is CASSLDTLSYGYTF. The DNA of the CDR3 is TGTGCCAGCAGCCTCGACACGTTGTCCTATGGCTACACCTTC.

The chain carries TRBV27 and TRBJ1-6; 9 bases are a match to TRBD1. The CDR3 runs to 14 residues. Losses at the gene ends were 7 bases for V and 9 bases for J; bases not matched to a gene: 7. CDR1 and CDR2 from the germline V gene are MNHEY and SMNVEV (reference sequence). The chain's CDR3 is CASKRDREGSPLHF. In DNA form, the CDR3 reads TGTGCCAGCAAAAGGGACAGGGAGGGTTCACCCCTCCACTTT.

The rearrangement uses TRBV11-2 and TRBJ2-1; 8 bases match TRBD1. CDR1 is SGHAT and CDR2 is FQNNGV in the germline V gene. The trim removed 5 bases at V and 6 bases at J, leaving 6 bases unmatched. The CDR3 sequence is 14 residues long. This CDR3 is CASSAWTGPNEQFF. The CDR3 region has the DNA TGTGCCAGCAGCGCCTGGACAGGGCCCAATGAGCAGTTCTTC.

Concerning this clone itself: Sequence at one end of the junction differs from germline and may be a read error. The V and J genes are TRBV6-5 and TRBJ2-3, with D unresolved. This CDR3 is built from 11 residues. In germline, CDR1 is MNHEY, CDR2 SVGAGI. The CDR3 DNA reads as TGTGCCTGCAGCAGCAGGAACAGGCAGTATTTT. This sequence encodes CACSSRNRQYF.

This clone was observed a handful of times. The V call is TRBV2, the J call TRBJ1-3; tentatively, D is TRBD1 (6 bases). V lost 6 bases to trimming and J lost 5 bases, with 14 bases between them. The CDR3 loop spans 14 amino acids. In germline, CDR1 is SNHLY, CDR2 FYNNEI. CDR3 sequence: CASSPGRGRNTIYF. The CDR3 nucleotides are TGTGCCAGCAGCCCCGGCAGGGGAAGAAACACCATATATTTT.

This clone was recorded once. The chain is built from TRBV3-1 (or the pseudogene TRBV3-2) and TRBJ2-1, with unresolved D. V shed 0 bases and J shed 3 bases, with 9 bases lying between them. Germline assignment: CDR1 LGHDT and CDR2 YNNKEL (reference sequence). This CDR3 is 15 amino acids long. The CDR3 DNA reads as TGTGCCAGCAGCCAAGAACGACTCCTCTACAATGAGCAGTTCTTC. Amino acid sequence: CASSQERLLYNEQFF.

V is TRBV21-1 and J is TRBJ1-2. TRBV21-1 is tagged as a pseudogene. This CDR3 contains 16 residues. For the CDR3, the DNA is TGTGCCAGCAGCAAAGAGGCCCGGGGGTTAAGGTATGGCTACACCTTC. This encodes CASSKEARGLRYGYTF.

The genes are TRBV7-9 and TRBJ2-5; 9 bases line up with TRBD1. After removal of 5 bases from V and 4 bases from J, the junction contained 8 bases not matched to a gene. The CDR3 contains 15 residues. Germline V gene lookup returns CDR1 SEHNR and CDR2 FQNEAQ (reference sequence). CDR3 sequence reads: CASSRGQGTGETQYF. As DNA, the CDR3 is TGTGCCAGCAGCCGGGGACAGGGAACTGGAGAGACCCAGTACTTC.

In its sample, this clone was seen once. The chain employs TRBV10-2 and TRBJ2-7, with 9 bases fitting TRBD1. The CDR3 has 15 amino acids. With V trimmed by 6 bases and J by 6 bases, 12 bases remained unmatched. Germline assignment: CDR1 WSHSY and CDR2 SAAADI. As DNA, the CDR3 is TGCGCCAGCAGAGACTTCGGGACAGGGTGGGGCGAGCAGTACTTC. As protein: CASRDFGTGWGEQYF.

This chain joins TRBV4-2 and TRBJ1-5; 7 bases line up with TRBD1. From germline, CDR1 is LGHNA and CDR2 YNFKEQ. The CDR3 has 18 amino acids. V was clipped by 2 bases and J by 4 bases; unmatched bases: 14. This CDR3 is CASSQSTGRTGPNQPQHF. CDR3 in DNA: TGTGCCAGCAGCCAATCCACCGGTCGGACAGGACCGAATCAGCCCCAGCATTTT.

A few counts support this clone. The V gene is TRBV21-1, the J gene TRBJ1-2; the tabulated D call, TRBD1, remains unverified against the DNA. TRBV21-1 is a listed pseudogene. There are 10 residues in the CDR3. In DNA, the CDR3 is TGTGCCAGCAGATCATATGGCTACACCTTC. Translated, it gives CASRSYGYTF.

The chain links TRBV18 to TRBJ2-1; D gene unclear. Germline assignment: CDR1 KGHSH and CDR2 LQKENI. CDR3 length: 13 residues. V lost 5 bases and J lost 3, with 8 bases in between. CDR3 sequence reads: CASSVADYNEQFF. CDR3 nucleotide sequence: TGTGCCAGCTCAGTGGCAGACTACAATGAGCAGTTCTTC. Complete variable domain (other parts from reference TRBV18 and TRBJ2-1): NAGVMQNPRHLVRRRGQEARLRCSPMKGHSHVYWYRQLPEEGLKFMVYLQKENIIDESGMPKERFSAEFPKEGPSILRIQQVVRGDSAAYFCASSVADYNEQFFGPGTRLTVL.

The V call is TRBV18, the J call TRBJ2-7; D gene uncertain. The CDR3 covers 14 residues. The germline CDR1 and CDR2 sequences are KGHSH and LQKENI. V was pared by 1 base and J by 2 bases, with 9 bases between. CDR3 amino acids: CASSPQLSPYEQYF. CDR3 DNA: TGTGCCAGCTCACCACAACTTTCACCCTACGAGCAGTACTTC.

The chain has TRBV5-5 and TRBJ1-5; TRBD1 matches 8 bases. CDR1 and CDR2 from the germline V gene are SGHKS and YYEKEE (reference sequence). Losses at the gene ends were 4 bases for V and 3 bases for J; bases not matched to a gene: 6. This CDR3 is built from 15 residues. The CDR3 region has the DNA TGTGCCAGCAGCCGACAACAGGGGGTCAATCAGCCCCAGCATTTT. This codes for CASSRQQGVNQPQHF.